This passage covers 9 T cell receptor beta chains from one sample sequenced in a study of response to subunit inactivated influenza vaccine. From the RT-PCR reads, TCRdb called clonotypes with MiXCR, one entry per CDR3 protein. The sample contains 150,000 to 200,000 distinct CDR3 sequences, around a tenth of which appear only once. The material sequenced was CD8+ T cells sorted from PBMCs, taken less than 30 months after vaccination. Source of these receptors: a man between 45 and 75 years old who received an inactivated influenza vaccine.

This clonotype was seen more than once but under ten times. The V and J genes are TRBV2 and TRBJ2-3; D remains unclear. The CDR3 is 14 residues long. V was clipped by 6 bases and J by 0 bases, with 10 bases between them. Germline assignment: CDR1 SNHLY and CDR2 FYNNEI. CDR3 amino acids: CASRDPVSTDTQYF. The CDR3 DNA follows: TGTGCCAGCAGAGACCCAGTTAGCACAGATACGCAGTATTTT.

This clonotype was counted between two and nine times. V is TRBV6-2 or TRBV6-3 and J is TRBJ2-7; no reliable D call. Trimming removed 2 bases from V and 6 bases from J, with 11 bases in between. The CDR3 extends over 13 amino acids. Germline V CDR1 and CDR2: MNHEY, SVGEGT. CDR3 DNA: TGTGCCAGCAGTTACGAACTTGGCTCCGAGCAGTACTTC. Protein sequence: CASSYELGSEQYF.

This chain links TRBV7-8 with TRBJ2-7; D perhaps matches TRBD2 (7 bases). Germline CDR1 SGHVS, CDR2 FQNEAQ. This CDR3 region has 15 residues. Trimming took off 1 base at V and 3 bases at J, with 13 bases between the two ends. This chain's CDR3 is CASSLGAGEGYEQYF. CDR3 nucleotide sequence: TGTGCCAGCAGCTTAGGAGCAGGGGAGGGCTACGAGCAGTACTTC.

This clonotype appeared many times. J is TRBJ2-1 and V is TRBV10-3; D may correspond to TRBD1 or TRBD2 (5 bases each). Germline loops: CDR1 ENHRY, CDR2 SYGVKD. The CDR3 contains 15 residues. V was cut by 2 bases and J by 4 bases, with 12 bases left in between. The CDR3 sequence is CAISEVGDPYNEQFF. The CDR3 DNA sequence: TGTGCCATCAGTGAGGTAGGGGACCCGTACAATGAGCAGTTCTTC.

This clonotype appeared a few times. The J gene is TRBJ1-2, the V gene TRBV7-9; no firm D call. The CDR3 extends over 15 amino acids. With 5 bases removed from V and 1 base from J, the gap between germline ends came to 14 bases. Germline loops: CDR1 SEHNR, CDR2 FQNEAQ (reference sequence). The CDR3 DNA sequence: TGTGCCAGCAGCCCGATCCGGATTGTTAACTATGGCTACACCTTC. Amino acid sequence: CASSPIRIVNYGYTF.

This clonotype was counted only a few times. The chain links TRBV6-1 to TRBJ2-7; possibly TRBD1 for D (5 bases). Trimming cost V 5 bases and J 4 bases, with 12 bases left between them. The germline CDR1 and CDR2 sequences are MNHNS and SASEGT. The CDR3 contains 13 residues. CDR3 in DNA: TGTGCCAGCAGTCCAGGGTACGCATACGAGCAGTACTTC. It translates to CASSPGYAYEQYF.

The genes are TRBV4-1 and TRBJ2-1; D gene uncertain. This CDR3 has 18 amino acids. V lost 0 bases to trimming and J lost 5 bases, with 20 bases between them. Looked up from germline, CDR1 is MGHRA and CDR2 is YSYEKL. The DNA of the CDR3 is TGCGCCAGCAGCCAAGATAAAATCCCCCCCACATCGGACAATGAGCAGTTCTTC. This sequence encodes CASSQDKIPPTSDNEQFF.

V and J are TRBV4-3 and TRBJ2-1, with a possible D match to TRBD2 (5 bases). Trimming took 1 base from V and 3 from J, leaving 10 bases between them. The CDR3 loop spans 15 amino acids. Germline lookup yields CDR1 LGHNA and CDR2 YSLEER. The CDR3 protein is CASSQVRGFYNEQFF. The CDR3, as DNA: TGCGCCAGCAGCCAAGTCCGGGGATTCTACAATGAGCAGTTCTTC.

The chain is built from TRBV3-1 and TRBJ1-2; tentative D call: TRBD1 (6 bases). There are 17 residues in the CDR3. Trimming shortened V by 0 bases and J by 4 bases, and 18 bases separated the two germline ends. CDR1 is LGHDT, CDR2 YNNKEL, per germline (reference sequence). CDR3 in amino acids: CASSQDTPQGLGYGYTF. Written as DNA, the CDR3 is TGTGCCAGCAGCCAAGATACCCCCCAGGGGCTGGGCTATGGCTACACCTTC. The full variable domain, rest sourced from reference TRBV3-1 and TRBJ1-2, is DTAVSQTPKYLVTQMGNDKSIKCEQNLGHDTMYWYKQDSKKFLKIMFSYNNKELIINETVPNRFSPKSPDKAHLNLHINSLELGDSAVYFCASSQDTPQGLGYGYTFGSGTRLTVV.